These 19 T cell receptor beta chains share one sample of origin, sequenced in a study of blood T cells in healthy people across ages. With a J-beta primer mix and a sample-barcoded 5' primer, a second PCR ran about 6 to 11 cycles. Each CDR3 protein is one row after TCRdb ran MiXCR on the 5' RACE reads. The sample gives around 900,000 distinct CDR3 sequences, 25% to 30% of which show up once; 15% to 20% is in the top ten. Sequencing used blood. All receptors come from a woman of 80 years or more in good health.

This clonotype was recorded a few times. This chain links TRBV6-5 with TRBJ1-6, with D perhaps TRBD1 (5 bases). The germline gives CDR1 MNHEY, CDR2 SVGAGI. The CDR3 is 17 amino acids. The V gene lost 2 bases and the J gene lost 0 bases, with 11 bases spanning the gap. The CDR3 nucleotides read TGTGCCAGCAGTTACGGACACTTTAGCTCCTATAATTCACCCCTCCACTTT. Amino acids: CASSYGHFSSYNSPLHF.

This clonotype was seen only a few times. This chain joins TRBV19 and TRBJ2-2; 7 nucleotides line up with TRBD1. The V gene's germline CDR1 is LNHDA and CDR2 SQIVND (reference sequence). The CDR3 is made up of 17 amino acids. The V and J ends lost 0 bases and 2 bases, in that order; junction bases with no gene match: 6. This chain's CDR3 is CASSIDAGTANTGELFF. Here the CDR3 DNA reads TGTGCCAGTAGTATAGATGCCGGGACAGCAAACACCGGGGAGCTGTTTTTT.

This clonotype was counted many times. The CDR3: CAISNPLRLAGGYEQYF. CDR3 nucleotide sequence: TGTGCCATCAGCAACCCCCTACGACTAGCGGGGGGTTACGAGCAGTACTTC. The gene calls are TRBV10-3 and TRBJ2-7; TRBD2 matches at 13 bases. CDR1 is ENHRY and CDR2 is SYGVKD in the germline V gene. The CDR3 runs to 17 residues. The trim removed 6 bases at V and 4 bases at J, leaving 12 bases unmatched.

The chain employs TRBV6-5 and TRBJ2-7; 10 bases align to TRBD1. The CDR3 has 14 residues. J gave up 2 bases and V 7 bases, and 5 bases lay outside the gene matches. Looked up from germline, CDR1 is MNHEY and CDR2 is SVGAGI. Here the CDR3 DNA reads TGTGCCAGCAAACGACAGGGGGCTCCCTACGAGCAGTACTTC. Protein product: CASKRQGAPYEQYF.

This clonotype came up a few times. This chain links TRBV15 with TRBJ2-1; possible D gene TRBD2, 6 bases. The CDR3 covers 16 residues. Germline-derived CDR1 and CDR2 are LNHNV and YYDKDF (reference sequence). The ends were cut back, 0 bases at V and 6 bases at J, with 15 bases in the middle. CDR3 sequence reads: CATSRDRASVANEQFF. The CDR3 nucleotides read TGTGCCACCAGCAGAGATAGGGCTAGCGTTGCCAATGAGCAGTTCTTC.

In the case of this clonotype: Given a much more abundant clone one base away, this may be a read error. The chain recombines TRBV4-2 with TRBJ2-4; D is tentatively TRBD1 or TRBD2 (5 bases each). CDR3 size: 14 residues. V lost 6 bases and J 5 bases, leaving 14 bases between the germline ends. CDR1 and CDR2 (germline): LGHNA, YNFKEQ. The DNA of the CDR3 is TGTGCCAGCAGATCCATCCAGGGAGAAAACATTCAGTACTTC. It is translated as CASRSIQGENIQYF.

This clonotype was found many times. The rearrangement links TRBV3-1 to TRBJ2-1; TRBD1 might be the D (6 bases). The germline V gene encodes CDR1 LGHDT and CDR2 YNNKEL (reference sequence). V dropped 2 bases and J dropped 7 bases, with 12 bases sitting between them. This CDR3 is 14 amino acids long. For the CDR3, the DNA is TGTGCCAGCAGCCAACCAGCCACAGGGAATGAGCAGTTCTTC. Translated, it gives CASSQPATGNEQFF.

CDR3 region: CSARDRRGGRETQYF. As DNA, the CDR3 is TGCAGTGCTAGAGATCGGCGGGGGGGCCGGGAGACCCAGTACTTC. This chain links TRBV20-1 with TRBJ2-7; 9 positions match TRBD2. The tail of the sequence fits TRBJ2-5 better, so the J call may be wrong. The CDR3 totals 15 residues. Germline assignment: CDR1 DFQATT and CDR2 SNEGSKA (reference sequence).

There are a few counts of this clonotype. The rearrangement uses TRBV7-9 and TRBJ1-1; the match to TRBD1 covers 10 bases. CDR1 and CDR2 (germline): SEHNR, FQNEAQ (reference sequence). This CDR3 is built from 17 residues. With 3 bases clipped from V and 3 bases from J, the junction kept 10 bases outside the gene matches. The CDR3 bases are TGTGCCAGCAGCTTCAGAGGGGGACAGGGGTGGGACACTGAAGCTTTCTTT. Protein sequence: CASSFRGGQGWDTEAFF.

This clonotype was detected once. V usage is TRBV20-1 and J usage is TRBJ2-1; TRBD2 might be the D (6 bases). The ends were cut back, 0 bases at V and 5 bases at J, with 14 bases in the middle. Germline values: CDR1 DFQATT, CDR2 SNEGSKA (reference sequence). The CDR3 is 15 amino acids. The CDR3 DNA follows: TGCAGTGCTAGAGATTTGGTAGCGGAGAACAATGAGCAGTTCTTC. It encodes CSARDLVAENNEQFF.

The chain uses TRBV29-1 and TRBJ1-2; no firm D call. Trimming took 3 bases from V and 3 from J, leaving 5 bases between them. CDR1 and CDR2 (germline): SQVTM, ANQGSEA. The CDR3 is 11 residues long. CDR3 sequence reads: CSVDNYYGYTF. The CDR3 DNA sequence: TGCAGCGTTGACAATTACTATGGCTACACCTTC.

This clonotype qualifies as medium-sized (0.01 to 0.1%). The DNA for the CDR3 is TGCAGTGCTAGTACCGGGACAGGGGGCCTAGAGACCCAGTACTTC. It encodes CSASTGTGGLETQYF. This chain joins TRBV20-1 and TRBJ2-5; TRBD1 matches at 12 bases. Trimming removed 3 bases from V and 4 bases from J; junction bases left unmatched: 6. CDR1 is DFQATT and CDR2 is SNEGSKA in the germline V gene (reference sequence). The CDR3 extends over 15 amino acids.

This clonotype was detected a few times. The chain uses TRBV6-1 and TRBJ2-1; TRBD1 matches 9 bases. This CDR3 region has 14 residues. Germline values: CDR1 MNHNS, CDR2 SASEGT. The V gene end was trimmed by 0 bases and the J gene end by 12 bases; junction bases not matched to a gene: 6. CDR3 DNA sequence: TGTGCCAGCAGTGAAGCGGGACAGGGCTCTGGGCAGTTCTTC. Protein product: CASSEAGQGSGQFF.

This clonotype was counted many times. V usage is TRBV5-1 and J usage is TRBJ2-7; D is ambiguous. Trimming took 0 bases from V and 6 from J, leaving 13 bases between them. From germline, CDR1 is SGHRS and CDR2 YFSETQ. CDR3 size: 14 residues. CDR3 bases: TGCGCCAGCAGCTTGGGGCAGGAGCGCTCCGAGCAGTACTTC. Protein product: CASSLGQERSEQYF. The variable domain in full, with the rest retrieved from reference TRBV5-1 and TRBJ2-7, is KAGVTQTPRYLIKTRGQQVTLSCSPISGHRSVSWYQQTPGQGLQFLFEYFSETQRNKGNFPGRFSGRQFSNSRSEMNVSTLELGDSALYLCASSLGQERSEQYFGPGTRLTVT.

The chain has TRBV2 and TRBJ2-3; 10 bases are a match to TRBD1. The CDR3 covers 15 residues. Germline V lookup: CDR1 SNHLY, CDR2 FYNNEI. Trimming cost V 6 bases and J 6 bases; bases outside gene matches: 9. CDR3 loop: CASRDRDRGGDTQYF. The CDR3 DNA reads as TGTGCCAGCAGAGACAGGGACAGGGGTGGGGATACGCAGTATTTT.

In its sample, this clonotype was seen many times. This rearrangement joins TRBV6-6 to TRBJ2-7; the match to TRBD1 covers 7 bases. This CDR3 is built from 14 residues. V shed 2 bases, J shed 3 bases, and the junction held 4 bases outside the gene matches. Germline assignment: CDR1 MNHNY and CDR2 SVGAGI (reference sequence). The CDR3 spells CASSYRGQVYEQYF. CDR3 nucleotide sequence: TGTGCCAGCAGTTACCGCGGACAGGTCTACGAGCAGTACTTC.

Here the CDR3 reads CSVGRFLDSYGYTF. The CDR3 nucleotides read TGCAGCGTTGGCAGATTTTTAGACAGCTATGGCTACACCTTC. The chain recombines TRBV29-1 with TRBJ1-2, with TRBD1 as a possible D gene (5 bases). This CDR3 spans 14 amino acids. Germline V gene data show CDR1 as SQVTM and CDR2 as ANQGSEA. With 4 bases removed from V and 4 bases from J, the gap between germline ends came to 16 bases.

This clonotype showed up just a few times. It may be a read error: a sequence one base away is much more abundant. The chain joins TRBV20-1 to TRBJ2-1; no reliable D call. TRBJ2-7 explains the end of the DNA better; the J call may be wrong. CDR1 and CDR2 from the germline V gene are DFQATT and SNEGSKA (reference sequence). This CDR3 has 14 amino acids. CDR3 protein: CSARRPRSYNEQYF. The CDR3, as DNA: TGCAGTGCTAGACGGCCTAGGTCCTACAATGAGCAGTACTTC.

This clonotype was picked up many times. This chain uses TRBV7-2 with TRBJ2-5; no clear D. Germline V lookup: CDR1 SGHTA, CDR2 FQGNSA. Trimming took 6 bases from V and 2 from J, leaving 10 bases between them. CDR3 length equals 13 residues. The CDR3 DNA follows: TGTGCCAGCAGGACGGCAGGACAAGAGACCCAGTACTTC. This translates into CASRTAGQETQYF.